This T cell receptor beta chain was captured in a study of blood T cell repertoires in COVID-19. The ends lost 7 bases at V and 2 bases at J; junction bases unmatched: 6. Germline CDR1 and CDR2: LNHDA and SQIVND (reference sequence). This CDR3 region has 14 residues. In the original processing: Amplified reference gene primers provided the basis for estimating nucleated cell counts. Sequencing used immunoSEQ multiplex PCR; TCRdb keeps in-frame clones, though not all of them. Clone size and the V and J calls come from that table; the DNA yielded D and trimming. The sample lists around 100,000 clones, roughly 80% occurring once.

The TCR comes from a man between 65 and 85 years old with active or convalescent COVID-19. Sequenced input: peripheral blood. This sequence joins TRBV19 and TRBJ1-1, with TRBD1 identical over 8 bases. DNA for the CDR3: TGTGCCAGTATCCGGACAGGGAGTAACACTGAAGCTTTCTTT. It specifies CASIRTGSNTEAFF.